The rows below give T cell receptor beta chains drawn from one sample of a study of blood T cell repertoires in COVID-19. Assay: immunoSEQ multiplex PCR; the TCRdb copy retains only in-frame clones and omits some. The repertoire holds 240,000 or so clones, with 70% to 90% as singletons. The sequenced material came from peripheral blood. The receptor source for this set is a woman in her 70s with active or convalescent COVID-19. Each CDR3 is given with its conserved first and last residue. The D gene is left open where the match is weak. Some rows mark clone size as missing; the rest say once, few, many or name a class of expanded clone.

d_call	v_call	j_call	clone_size	cdr3_aa	cdr3_nt
-	TRBV19	TRBJ1-5	few	CACQQVLNQPQHF	TGTGCCTGCCAACAGGTGTTAAATCAGCCCCAGCATTTT
-	TRBV6-5	TRBJ1-1	-	CASTRQSTEAFF	TGTGCCAGCACTCGACAGAGCACTGAAGCTTTCTTT
-	TRBV2	TRBJ2-3	-	CASSIDWRRTDTQYF	TGTGCCAGCAGTATCGACTGGCGACGCACAGATACGCAGTATTTT
TRBD1	TRBV24-1	TRBJ2-7	-	CATAPGGISYEQYF	TGTGCCACCGCCCCAGGGGGCATATCCTACGAGCAGTACTTC
-	TRBV5-4	TRBJ1-2	-	CASSAQSTGHDGYTF	TGTGCCAGCAGCGCACAAAGTACGGGACACGATGGCTACACCTTC
-	TRBV27	TRBJ2-3	-	CASTQGRGGIDTQYF	TGTGCCAGCACCCAGGGGAGGGGGGGCATAGATACGCAGTATTTT
TRBD2	TRBV4-2	TRBJ2-3	-	CASSQEAGDLTDTQYF	TGTGCCAGCAGCCAAGAGGCGGGGGACCTCACAGATACGCAGTATTTT
-	TRBV6-5	TRBJ1-2	-	CASSNLDRKYGYTF	TGTGCCAGCAGTAATTTGGACAGAAAGTATGGCTACACCTTC
-	TRBV10-3	TRBJ1-1	-	CAISSGSKTFF	TGTGCCATCAGTTCCGGGTCCAAGACTTTCTTT
TRBD1	TRBV6-1	TRBJ1-3	-	CASRSQGGSGNTIYF	TGTGCCAGCAGATCACAGGGGGGCTCTGGAAACACCATATATTTT
-	TRBV5-5	TRBJ1-5	once	CASSLDNNQPQHF	TGTGCCAGCAGCCTTGACAACAATCAGCCCCAGCATTTT
-	TRBV13	TRBJ2-7	few	CASSLGRYDQYF	TGTGCCAGCAGCTTGGGCAGGTATGATCAGTACTTC
-	TRBV7-8	TRBJ1-1	-	CASSLGGIFEAFF	TGTGCCAGCAGCTTAGGCGGTATTTTTGAAGCTTTCTTT
TRBD1	TRBV19	TRBJ1-5	-	CASSPGTGDNRPQHF	TGTGCCAGTAGTCCCGGGACAGGAGACAATCGGCCCCAGCATTTT
-	TRBV6-5	TRBJ1-5	-	CASKERRDQPQHF	TGTGCCAGCAAGGAGAGGAGAGATCAGCCCCAGCATTTT
-	TRBV9	TRBJ1-6	few	CASSVGGYNSPLHF	TGTGCCAGCAGCGTCGGGGGGTATAATTCACCCCTCCACTTT
-	TRBV4-2	TRBJ1-2	-	CASSQDLAGTAGYTF	TGTGCCAGCAGCCAAGATCTGGCTGGGACTGCGGGCTACACCTTC
TRBD1	TRBV5-1	TRBJ1-1	-	CASSRDRSDTEAFF	TGCGCCAGCAGCCGGGACAGGAGCGACACTGAAGCTTTCTTT
TRBD2	TRBV6-2/TRBV6-3	TRBJ2-7	-	CASSYSILSREDF	TGTGCCAGCAGTTACTCGATTCTGTCCCGGGAGGACTTC
TRBD1	TRBV10-3	TRBJ1-5	-	CAIRPGQGASQPQHF	TGTGCCATCAGACCGGGACAGGGGGCGTCACAGCCCCAGCATTTT
-	TRBV7-9	TRBJ1-6	-	CASSFPGRPESPLHF	TGTGCCAGCAGCTTCCCAGGGAGGCCTGAATCACCCCTCCACTTT
-	TRBV4-3	TRBJ2-6	-	CASSQTLTRTGANVLTF	TGCGCCAGCAGCCAAACCCTAACTAGAACTGGGGCCAACGTCCTGACTTTC
-	TRBV24-1	TRBJ2-1	once	CATSDPRPPGSGYNEQFF	TGTGCCACCAGTGACCCCCGACCTCCAGGGTCCGGGTACAATGAGCAGTTCTTC
-	TRBV5-4	TRBJ1-1	-	CASSSLRPMNTEAFF	TGTGCCAGCAGCTCCCTCAGGCCAATGAACACTGAAGCTTTCTTT
TRBD1	TRBV9	TRBJ2-3	-	CASSVLQGKGASTDTQYF	TGTGCCAGCAGCGTGCTACAGGGGAAGGGAGCGAGTACAGATACGCAGTATTTT
TRBD1	TRBV19	TRBJ1-3	-	CASSNSGQGENTIYF	TGTGCCAGTAGTAACTCGGGACAGGGCGAAAACACCATATATTTT
TRBD2	TRBV6-5	TRBJ2-1	-	CASSLRTSGAEQFF	TGTGCCAGCAGTCTACGGACTAGCGGGGCGGAGCAGTTCTTC
-	TRBV7-2	TRBJ1-3	once	CASSLIRSGNTIYF	TGTGCCAGCAGCTTAATCAGGTCCGGAAACACCATATATTTT
-	TRBV12-5	TRBJ1-1	once	CASGLDSTEAFF	TGTGCTAGTGGTTTGGACAGCACTGAAGCTTTCTTT
TRBD2	TRBV5-1	TRBJ2-3	-	CASSLVGTSVDTQYF	TGCGCCAGCAGCTTGGTAGGGACTAGCGTAGATACGCAGTATTTT
-	TRBV4-3	TRBJ1-6	-	CASSQEGDLDGGSPLHF	TGCGCCAGCAGCCAAGAGGGGGACCTCGACGGGGGTTCACCCCTCCACTTT
TRBD2	TRBV11-1	TRBJ2-5	-	CASSISGETQYF	TGTGCCAGCAGCATTAGCGGGGAGACCCAGTACTTC
TRBD2	TRBV5-1	TRBJ2-7	-	CASSLAGGTSYEQYF	TGCGCCAGCAGCTTAGCGGGGGGTACCTCCTACGAGCAGTACTTC
TRBD1	TRBV5-1	TRBJ1-4	-	CASSLAPQGANEKLFF	TGCGCCAGCAGCTTGGCCCCGCAGGGGGCGAATGAAAAACTGTTTTTT
-	TRBV27	TRBJ1-1	-	CASRPTRGGPTEAFF	TGTGCCAGCAGACCGACTAGGGGAGGGCCCACTGAAGCTTTCTTT
-	TRBV3-1/TRBV3-2	TRBJ1-2	-	CASSQGTFTRGYTF	TGTGCCAGCAGCCAAGGGACATTTACGCGAGGCTACACCTTC
-	TRBV5-1	TRBJ1-3	-	CASSISQTGSGNTIYF	TGCGCCAGCAGCATTTCCCAGACAGGCTCTGGAAACACCATATATTTT
-	TRBV5-1	TRBJ1-3	once	CASSLQYGNTIYF	TGCGCCAGCAGCTTACAGTATGGAAACACCATATATTTT
TRBD1	TRBV9	TRBJ1-1	-	CASSAEGTGVSEAFF	TGTGCCAGCAGCGCAGAAGGAACAGGGGTATCTGAAGCTTTCTTT
-	TRBV18	TRBJ1-1	-	CASSPGIAGVNTEAFF	TGTGCCAGCTCACCTGGAATTGCAGGGGTGAACACTGAAGCTTTCTTT
-	TRBV9	TRBJ2-2	-	CASRSGTKNTGELFF	TGTGCCAGCCGATCCGGGACAAAAAACACCGGGGAGCTGTTTTTT
-	TRBV18	TRBJ1-2	-	CASSPIGAGGGYTF	TGTGCCAGCTCACCAATTGGTGCGGGTGGTGGCTACACCTTC
-	TRBV2	TRBJ1-2	few	CASRMDSSGGYTF	TGTGCCAGCAGGATGGACAGTAGTGGGGGCTACACCTTC
TRBD1	TRBV19	TRBJ2-1	-	CASSIVRFDRQGRLDEQFF	TGTGCCAGTAGTATAGTTCGCTTCGATAGACAGGGGAGGCTCGATGAGCAGTTCTTC
-	TRBV6-6	TRBJ1-3	-	CASSSPGNTIYF	TGTGCCAGCAGTTCTCCTGGAAACACCATATATTTT
-	TRBV3-1/TRBV3-2	TRBJ1-1	-	CASSQPQGYTEAFF	TGTGCCAGCAGCCAACCTCAGGGCTACACTGAAGCTTTCTTT
-	TRBV10-3	TRBJ1-1	-	CAIGAGYTEAFF	TGTGCCATCGGGGCAGGGTACACTGAAGCTTTCTTT
-	TRBV27	TRBJ2-7	-	CASSLQGAEQYF	TGTGCCAGCAGTCTACAGGGTGCCGAGCAGTACTTC
TRBD1	TRBV4-3	TRBJ1-2	-	CASSQDRGFGYTF	TGCGCCAGCAGCCAAGACAGGGGGTTTGGCTACACCTTC
-	TRBV4-3	TRBJ2-7	-	CASSQGWGRAIPYEQYF	TGCGCCAGCAGCCAAGGCTGGGGCAGGGCAATTCCCTACGAGCAGTACTTC
-	TRBV7-2	TRBJ1-1	once	CASSWKVAGTEAFF	TGTGCCAGCAGCTGGAAGGTTGCGGGTACTGAAGCTTTCTTT
-	TRBV6-5	TRBJ2-1	few	CASSLLGGPSYNEQFF	TGTGCCAGCAGTTTACTGGGGGGGCCCTCCTACAATGAGCAGTTCTTC
TRBD2	TRBV12-3/TRBV12-4	TRBJ2-5	-	CASSSGRQETQYF	TGTGCCAGCAGTTCCGGGAGGCAAGAGACCCAGTACTTC
TRBD1	TRBV7-9	TRBJ1-2	-	CASSPTGAAGHGYTF	TGTGCCAGCAGCCCCACAGGGGCGGCCGGGCATGGCTACACCTTC
-	TRBV6-5	TRBJ1-1	once	CASTPGVVRRAEAFF	TGTGCCAGCACTCCCGGGGTGGTTCGTAGAGCTGAAGCTTTCTTT
TRBD1	TRBV4-1	TRBJ1-2	-	CASSHRQGNYGYTF	TGCGCCAGCAGCCACCGACAGGGGAACTATGGCTACACCTTC
-	TRBV5-1	TRBJ2-5	-	CASSLGGGNLAETQYF	TGCGCCAGCAGCTTGGGAGGTGGAAACCTGGCGGAGACCCAGTACTTC
TRBD2	TRBV10-3	TRBJ2-7	-	CAITSGAAYEQYF	TGTGCCATCACGAGCGGGGCCGCCTACGAGCAGTACTTC
-	TRBV19	TRBJ1-1	-	CASNDRRGTEAFF	TGTGCCAGTAACGATCGCCGGGGCACTGAAGCTTTCTTT